This entry features one T cell receptor beta chain sequence. The antigen remains undetermined. This record belongs to a study of cytomegalovirus exposure and HLA in healthy donors. Overall study findings and caveats: The authors listed roughly 150 TCR beta chains as cytomegalovirus-associated.

In the PCR, 60 Vbeta and 13 Jbeta primers were used. The protocol was immunoSEQ multiplex PCR, while the TCRdb copy is restricted to in-frame clones and leaves out a portion. This repertoire shows roughly 180,000 clones, about four fifths found once; its top ten account for less than 9%. The clonotype originates from a man aged 30-40 years in good health and CMV-seropositive. The material sequenced was PBMCs.

For the CDR3, the DNA is TGTGCCAGCAGTCGACTCCCGGGAGACTACGAGCAGTACTTC. Protein sequence: CASSRLPGDYEQYF. The chain recombines TRBV27 with TRBJ2-7; TRBD2 might be the D (6 bases). This CDR3 is 14 amino acids long. V lost 5 bases and J 3 bases, leaving 14 bases between the germline ends. From germline, CDR1 is MNHEY and CDR2 SMNVEV (reference sequence).